What follows are 16 T cell receptor beta chains derived from one specimen sequenced in a study of CD8 T cells in ankylosing spondylitis. Via MiXCR, TCRdb re-called the 5' RACE reads, giving one row per CDR3 protein. The sample gives fewer than 400,000 distinct CDR3 sequences, around 15% of which show up once; around 1% is in the top ten. Input material: blood, either unsorted or a sorted T cell fraction (not recorded which). The receptors were sampled from a male donor with ankylosing spondylitis or in good health (not recorded which).

The V and J genes are TRBV4-2 and TRBJ2-1; D not resolved. CDR3 size: 14 residues. The V end was cut by 2 bases, the J end by 6 bases, with 11 bases between. CDR1 LGHNA and CDR2 YNFKEQ come from the germline V gene. The CDR3 nucleotides are TGTGCCAGCAGCCAACCGGGTAATAGCAATGAGCAGTTCTTC. This codes for CASSQPGNSNEQFF.

This clonotype showed up just a few times. The chain couples TRBV7-2 to TRBJ2-7; 7 nucleotides agree with TRBD2. This CDR3 has 13 residues. Trimming at V came to 1 base and at J to 6 bases, leaving 3 bases not matched to a gene. The germline V gene encodes CDR1 SGHTA and CDR2 FQGNSA. The CDR3 here is CASSLEWTSEQYF. The CDR3 nucleotides read TGTGCCAGCAGCTTAGAATGGACTAGCGAGCAGTACTTC. Based on the CDR3 plus reference TRBV7-2 and TRBJ2-7, the full variable domain is GAGVSQSPSNKVTEKGKDVELRCDPISGHTALYWYRQSLGQGLEFLIYFQGNSAPDKSGLPSDRFSAERTGGSVSTLTIQRTQQEDSAVYLCASSLEWTSEQYFGPGTRLTVT.

This clonotype came up a few times. This chain uses TRBV6-1 with TRBJ1-4, with TRBD1 matching 7 bases. In germline, CDR1 is MNHNS, CDR2 SASEGT. J was trimmed by 1 base and V by 4 bases; bases with no gene match: 3. The CDR3 is made up of 15 amino acids. CDR3 residues: CASSGNRGTNEKLFF. CDR3 in DNA: TGTGCCAGCAGTGGCAACAGGGGAACTAATGAAAAACTGTTTTTT.

The rearrangement uses TRBV6-5 and TRBJ2-5; 15 positions match TRBD2. The germline V gene encodes CDR1 MNHEY and CDR2 SVGAGI. The CDR3 covers 19 residues. Trimming took 2 bases from V and 6 from J; bases not matched to a gene: 13. CDR3 residues: CASSYGVPGLAGGSKTQYF. The CDR3 region has the DNA TGTGCCAGCAGTTACGGGGTCCCGGGACTAGCGGGAGGCAGCAAGACCCAGTACTTC.

This clonotype came up a few times. The chain uses TRBV15 and TRBJ1-1; D possibly corresponds to TRBD1 (6 bases). This CDR3 has 16 residues. Germline V lookup: CDR1 LNHNV, CDR2 YYDKDF (reference sequence). V lost 1 base, J lost 6 bases, and 18 bases lay in between. Written as DNA, the CDR3 is TGTGCCACCAGCAGAGCCCTGGGGGGCCGTCGGTCTGAAGCTTTCTTT. Its protein is CATSRALGGRRSEAFF.

This clonotype was seen a few times. The V and J genes are TRBV5-1 and TRBJ2-2; D is uncertain. CDR3 length equals 14 residues. The germline V gene has CDR1 SGHRS and CDR2 YFSETQ. Trimming shortened V by 4 bases and J by 4 bases, and 11 bases separated the two germline ends. CDR3 loop: CASSPTRSTGELFF. CDR3 coding DNA: TGCGCCAGCAGCCCGACGCGGTCCACCGGGGAGCTGTTTTTT.

The rearrangement joins TRBV20-1 to TRBJ1-1; D may be TRBD1 (5 bases). The CDR3 runs 14 residues. Per the germline V gene, CDR1 is DFQATT and CDR2 is SNEGSKA (reference sequence). V lost 3 bases and J 6 bases, leaving 17 bases between the germline ends. The CDR3 is CSARDLGGWAEAFF. The CDR3, as DNA: TGCAGTGCTAGGGACCTCGGGGGGTGGGCTGAAGCTTTCTTT.

There are a few counts of this clonotype. The CDR3 nucleotides are TGCGCCAGCAGCAGTGGGACAGATACAGATACGCAGTATTTT. As protein: CASSSGTDTDTQYF. This chain links TRBV5-1 with TRBJ2-3, with 7 bases aligning to TRBD1. This CDR3 has 14 residues. The J segment lost 3 bases and the V segment lost 4 bases, leaving 5 bases of the junction unmatched. Germline assignment: CDR1 SGHRS and CDR2 YFSETQ.

There are many counts of this clonotype. This rearrangement joins TRBV4-1 to TRBJ1-5; a weak D match, TRBD1 (6 bases). The CDR3 sequence is 14 residues long. Germline V gene data show CDR1 as MGHRA and CDR2 as YSYEKL. V was pared by 2 bases and J by 4 bases, with 9 bases between. The CDR3 region is CASSQPGQNQPQHF. The CDR3 DNA follows: TGCGCCAGCAGCCAACCGGGACAAAATCAGCCCCAGCATTTT.

This clonotype was picked up a small number of times. The CDR3 DNA follows: TGTGCCAGCAGTCCCCGAGGGTCCGTCTCCTACGAGCAGTACTTC. Protein: CASSPRGSVSYEQYF. J is TRBJ2-7 and V is TRBV27; TRBD2 might be the D (5 bases). This CDR3 contains 15 residues. Germline V gives CDR1 MNHEY, CDR2 SMNVEV (reference sequence). With 5 bases removed from V and 0 bases from J, the gap between germline ends came to 14 bases.

This clonotype appeared many times. This sequence joins TRBV11-2 and TRBJ1-1; no firm D call. Germline loops: CDR1 SGHAT, CDR2 FQNNGV. The CDR3 is made up of 16 amino acids. Trimming removed 4 bases at V and 0 bases at J, with 15 bases between. The CDR3 sequence: CASSSVSVVVNTEAFF. For the CDR3, the DNA is TGTGCCAGCAGCTCAGTTTCCGTCGTTGTGAACACTGAAGCTTTCTTT.

This clonotype was recorded a few times. The chain uses TRBV20-1 and TRBJ2-1; the D gene is possibly TRBD2 (7 bases). CDR3 length: 16 residues. V was cut by 5 bases and J by 5 bases, with 22 bases left in between. CDR1 and CDR2 from the germline V gene are DFQATT and SNEGSKA (reference sequence). The CDR3 reads CSAPGVRAGDNNEQFF. CDR3 nucleotide sequence: TGCAGTGCTCCCGGGGTGAGGGCGGGGGACAACAATGAGCAGTTCTTC.

Many counts were recorded for this clonotype. The V call is TRBV12-3 or TRBV12-4, the J call TRBJ2-1, with a possible D match to TRBD2 (7 bases). The CDR3 extends over 16 amino acids. The V end was cut by 8 bases, the J end by 7 bases, with 24 bases between. The CDR3 DNA reads as TGTGCCAGCCGCGGGGGCGAAGGGGGGGCATGGAATGAGCAGTTCTTC. Translation: CASRGGEGGAWNEQFF.

The rearrangement joins TRBV9 to TRBJ2-2; maybe TRBD1 (6 bases). The CDR3 is made up of 13 amino acids. With 5 bases removed from V and 5 bases from J, the gap between germline ends came to 10 bases. Germline V lookup: CDR1 SGDLS, CDR2 YYNGEE. As DNA, the CDR3 is TGTGCCAGCAGAAGGACAGTAACCGGGGAGCTGTTTTTT. Its translation is CASRRTVTGELFF.

V and J are TRBV29-1 and TRBJ2-3; unclear D gene. From germline, CDR1 is SQVTM and CDR2 ANQGSEA. The length of the CDR3 is 15 residues. V lost 6 bases to trimming and J lost 1 base, with 17 bases between them. In nucleotides, the CDR3 is TGCAGCGTCCTAGGGTCGGGTCTGGGCACAGATACGCAGTATTTT. As protein: CSVLGSGLGTDTQYF.

CDR3 amino acids: CASSLEVRNSPLHF. CDR3 in DNA: TGTGCCAGCAGCTTAGAAGTGCGGAATTCACCCCTCCACTTT. V is TRBV14 and J is TRBJ1-6; D is unclear. Germline CDR1 is SGHDN and CDR2 is FVKESK. V gave up 5 bases and J gave up 7 bases, with 12 bases separating them. The CDR3 is made up of 14 amino acids.